These 6 T cell receptor beta chains originate from one sample sequenced in a study of CD8+ T cells in alopecia areata. Extraction of RNA preceded its reverse transcription into cDNA, which served as the sequencing template. Clones were read by immunoSEQ multiplex PCR, and TCRdb kept only the in-frame ones, dropping some. The table records some 100,000 clones, less than 45% of them present only once. Material for sequencing was CD4+ T cells sorted from blood. These TCRs come from a human donor with alopecia areata.

This clone was counted a single time. The chain links TRBV4-1 to TRBJ2-3; 7 bases are a match to TRBD2. Germline V gene sequence: CDR1 MGHRA, CDR2 YSYEKL. The ends lost 5 bases at V and 4 bases at J; junction bases unmatched: 3. The CDR3 has 13 amino acids. The CDR3: CASSFRGADTQYF. For the CDR3, the DNA is TGCGCCAGCAGCTTCCGGGGGGCAGATACGCAGTATTTT.

The chain links TRBV28 to TRBJ2-7; D might be TRBD1 (6 bases). This CDR3 comprises 15 residues. Germline CDR1 MDHEN, CDR2 SYDVKM. Between the trimmed V and J ends, which lost 1 base and 2 bases, there was a span of 12 bases. CDR3 nucleotide sequence: TGTGCCAGCAGTTTATCGGGGACACGAGCCTACGAGCAGTACTTC. Translating gives CASSLSGTRAYEQYF.

This chain connects TRBV29-1 to TRBJ1-5; TRBD1 aligns across 7 bases. J lost 2 bases, V lost 5 bases, and 6 bases had no gene match. Per the germline V gene, CDR1 is SQVTM and CDR2 is ANQGSEA. The CDR3 covers 14 residues. The DNA for the CDR3 is TGCAGCGTTACAGGGGCCTCGGGCAATCAGCCCCAGCATTTT. Translating gives CSVTGASGNQPQHF.

This clone was found a few times. V and J are TRBV29-1 and TRBJ2-5, with TRBD1 matching over 10 bases. Judging by the DNA end, TRBJ2-7 fits better; the J call may be wrong. This CDR3 contains 13 residues. Per germline, CDR1 SQVTM and CDR2 ANQGSEA. This CDR3 is CSGGQGRGYEQYF. The CDR3 DNA reads TGCAGCGGGGGACAGGGGAGAGGTTACGAGCAGTACTTC.

This clone appeared a few times. V usage is TRBV7-9 and J usage is TRBJ2-4; TRBD1 matches 7 bases. The V gene end was trimmed by 5 bases and the J gene end by 5 bases; junction bases not matched to a gene: 6. The length of the CDR3 is 14 residues. The V gene's germline CDR1 is SEHNR and CDR2 FQNEAQ (reference sequence). Here the CDR3 reads CASSIGTAQNIQYF. The DNA for the CDR3 is TGTGCCAGCAGCATCGGGACAGCTCAAAACATTCAGTACTTC.

The rearrangement uses TRBV7-3 and TRBJ1-1; 8 bases are a match to TRBD1. Germline CDR1 and CDR2: SGHTA and FQGTGA. With V trimmed by 11 bases and J by 4 bases, 9 bases remained unmatched. The CDR3 is 13 amino acids. This CDR3 is CAGGQGAVTEAFF. CDR3 DNA sequence: TGTGCCGGCGGACAGGGCGCTGTCACTGAAGCTTTCTTT.